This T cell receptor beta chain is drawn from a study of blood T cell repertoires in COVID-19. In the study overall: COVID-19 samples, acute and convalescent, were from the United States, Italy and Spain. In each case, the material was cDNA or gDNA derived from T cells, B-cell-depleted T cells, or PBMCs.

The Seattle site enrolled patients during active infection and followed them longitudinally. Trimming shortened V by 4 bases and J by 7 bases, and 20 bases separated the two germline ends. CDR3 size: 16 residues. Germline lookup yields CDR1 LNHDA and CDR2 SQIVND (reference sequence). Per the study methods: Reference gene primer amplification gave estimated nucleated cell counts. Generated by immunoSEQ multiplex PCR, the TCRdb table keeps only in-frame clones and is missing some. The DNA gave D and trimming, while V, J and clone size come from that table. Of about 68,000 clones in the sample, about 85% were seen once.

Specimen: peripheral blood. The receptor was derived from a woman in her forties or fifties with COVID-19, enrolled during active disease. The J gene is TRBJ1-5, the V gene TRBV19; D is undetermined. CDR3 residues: CASSTLLLGLGQPQHF. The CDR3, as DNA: TGTGCCAGTAGTACCCTTCTTTTGGGCCTCGGACAGCCCCAGCATTTT.